Reported below is one T cell receptor beta chain. This entry is derived from a study of blood T cell repertoires in COVID-19. Authors' methods: Nucleated cell number was recorded as an estimate derived from reference gene primer amplification. The method was immunoSEQ multiplex PCR; TCRdb's version includes in-frame clones alone and lacks a portion of them. V and J calls and clone size follow that table, whereas D and trimming were derived from the DNA. The table lists some 220,000 clones, 80% to 90% of them singletons. Material: peripheral blood. This TCR derives from a man between 50 and 59 years old with active or convalescent COVID-19.

Here the CDR3 reads CASGGGSTEAFF. CDR3 sequence (DNA): TGTGCCTCTGGTGGGGGGAGCACTGAAGCTTTCTTT. The chain employs TRBV7-9 and TRBJ1-1; D may be TRBD1 (5 bases). Germline V CDR1 and CDR2: SEHNR, FQNEAQ (reference sequence). There are 12 residues in the CDR3. Trimming pared 11 bases from V and 4 bases from J, leaving 14 bases between.